What follows are 31 T cell receptor beta chains derived from one specimen sequenced in a study of blood T cell repertoires in COVID-19. Measured with immunoSEQ multiplex PCR; TCRdb has only the in-frame clones, and not every one. This sample yields tens of thousands of clones, of which 80% to 85% are seen a single time; roughly 27% belongs to the top ten. The specimen sequenced was peripheral blood. The source of these receptors is a human donor in a cohort sampled during active COVID-19.

V and J are TRBV4-1 and TRBJ1-3; D is unresolved. The CDR3 covers 14 residues. Looked up from germline, CDR1 is MGHRA and CDR2 is YSYEKL. V dropped 0 bases and J dropped 2 bases, with 5 bases sitting between them. CDR3 amino acids: CASSQDKPGNTIYF. The CDR3 DNA reads TGCGCCAGCAGCCAAGACAAGCCTGGAAACACCATATATTTT.

The V call is TRBV6-5, the J call TRBJ1-4; 8 bases fit TRBD1. Germline CDR1 reads MNHEY; CDR2 reads SVGAGI. CDR3 length: 14 amino acids. Trimming at V came to 6 bases and at J to 7 bases, leaving 7 bases not matched to a gene. In DNA form, the CDR3 reads TGTGCCAGCAGGAAGGACAGGGTATCTGAAAAACTGTTTTTT. Translating it yields CASRKDRVSEKLFF.

V is TRBV24-1 and J is TRBJ2-1; 9 bases match TRBD2. Germline V gene sequence: CDR1 KGHDR, CDR2 SFDVKD. This CDR3 spans 15 amino acids. Trimming took 4 bases from V and 6 from J; bases not matched to a gene: 6. This chain's CDR3 is CATSEGGGAVNEQFF. CDR3 bases: TGTGCCACCAGTGAAGGCGGGGGGGCCGTCAATGAGCAGTTCTTC.

The V and J genes are TRBV7-9 and TRBJ1-1; perhaps TRBD1 as D (6 bases). V was pared by 3 bases and J by 3 bases, with 17 bases between. The CDR3 is made up of 16 amino acids. CDR1 is SEHNR, CDR2 FQNEAQ, per germline (reference sequence). Written as DNA, the CDR3 is TGTGCCAGCAGCTTCCCCCGGGACAAAAGGGACACTGAAGCTTTCTTT. It specifies CASSFPRDKRDTEAFF.

This clone was counted between two and nine times. The chain uses TRBV2 and TRBJ1-1, with D perhaps matching TRBD1 (6 bases). V lost 3 bases, J lost 1 base, and 6 bases lay in between. The CDR3 is 13 residues long. Germline CDR1 and CDR2: SNHLY and FYNNEI. CDR3 bases: TGTGCCAGCAGTGAGACAGGGAACACTGAAGCTTTCTTT. The encoded protein is CASSETGNTEAFF.

The chain joins TRBV29-1 to TRBJ1-1; 7 bases agree with TRBD1. The J segment lost 10 bases and the V segment lost 2 bases, leaving 13 bases of the junction unmatched. The CDR3 is 14 residues long. Per the germline V gene, CDR1 is SQVTM and CDR2 is ANQGSEA. Here the CDR3 reads CSVEIDRVGRRAFF. The CDR3 nucleotides are TGCAGCGTTGAAATAGACAGGGTGGGCAGGCGAGCTTTCTTT.

The chain uses TRBV19 and TRBJ2-1, with 14 bases fitting TRBD2. CDR1 LNHDA and CDR2 SQIVND come from the germline V gene (reference sequence). The J segment lost 15 bases and the V segment lost 5 bases, leaving 15 bases of the junction unmatched. The CDR3 sequence is 16 residues long. The CDR3 DNA sequence: TGTGCCAGTAGTGTGGGACTAGCGGGGGCCGCCGACCACCCGTTCTTC. This sequence encodes CASSVGLAGAADHPFF.

The chain employs TRBV24-1 and TRBJ2-5, with D possibly being TRBD2 (6 bases). Germline V gene data show CDR1 as KGHDR and CDR2 as SFDVKD. Trimming removed 3 bases at V and 6 bases at J, with 10 bases between. The length of the CDR3 is 13 residues. The DNA of the CDR3 is TGTGCCACCAGTGATGGGGGGAAGCAGACCCAGTACTTC. Protein sequence: CATSDGGKQTQYF.

The chain has TRBV11-2 and TRBJ2-7; TRBD1 matches at 9 bases. Germline CDR1 and CDR2: SGHAT and FQNNGV. The CDR3 totals 14 residues. With V trimmed by 1 base and J by 3 bases, 1 base remained unmatched. The CDR3 nucleotides read TGTGCCAGCAGCTTAGGACAGGGGGTCTACGAGCAGTACTTC. It encodes CASSLGQGVYEQYF. Together with reference TRBV11-2 and TRBJ2-7, the CDR3 gives the full variable domain: EAGVAQSPRYKIIEKRQSVAFWCNPISGHATLYWYQQILGQGPKLLIQFQNNGVVDDSQLPKDRFSAERLKGVDSTLKIQPAKLEDSAVYLCASSLGQGVYEQYFGPGTRLTVT.

The chain has TRBV12-3 or TRBV12-4 and TRBJ1-2; the match to TRBD1 covers 10 bases. The CDR3 totals 13 residues. Trimming removed 7 bases from V and 8 bases from J; junction bases left unmatched: 7. DNA for the CDR3: TGTGCCAGCACCCTCGGGACAGGGGACGGCTACACCTTC. Amino acids: CASTLGTGDGYTF.

The rearrangement uses TRBV5-4 and TRBJ1-5; possibly TRBD1 for D (6 bases). Germline CDR1 is SGHNT and CDR2 is YYREEE (reference sequence). The CDR3 covers 15 residues. The V end lost 2 bases, the J end lost 3 bases, and 12 bases lay between the germline ends. The CDR3 sequence: CASSLQGSVNQPQHF. CDR3 nucleotides: TGTGCCAGCAGCTTACAGGGAAGTGTCAATCAGCCCCAGCATTTT.

The V gene is TRBV6-1, the J gene TRBJ1-1; D is ambiguous. Germline V gives CDR1 MNHNS, CDR2 SASEGT. V was trimmed by 2 bases and J by 2 bases, leaving 9 bases between them. This CDR3 contains 14 residues. The CDR3: CASSETAINTEAFF. Here the CDR3 DNA reads TGTGCCAGCAGTGAAACAGCCATTAACACTGAAGCTTTCTTT.

The chain is built from TRBV21-1 and TRBJ1-2; the table's TRBD1 call for D was not verified on the DNA. TRBV21-1 is classified as a pseudogene. This CDR3 is 15 amino acids long. This chain's CDR3 is CASSNRRTEDCGYTF. In nucleotides, the CDR3 is TGTGCCAGCAGCAATCGTCGGACAGAAGATTGTGGCTACACCTTC.

This chain joins TRBV9 and TRBJ1-3; D unresolved. The germline CDR1 and CDR2 sequences are SGDLS and YYNGEE. The V gene lost 2 bases and the J gene lost 11 bases, with 8 bases spanning the gap. The CDR3 is 11 amino acids. The CDR3, as DNA: TGTGCCAGCAGCGTGAGCTCGGCCATATATTTT. This gives the protein CASSVSSAIYF.

The chain uses TRBV29-1 and TRBJ1-1; possibly TRBD1 for D (5 bases). Germline CDR1 and CDR2: SQVTM and ANQGSEA. The V and J ends lost 4 bases and 1 base respectively, with 10 bases between them. The CDR3 is 13 amino acids. Here the CDR3 reads CSVVARENTEAFF. CDR3 nucleotides: TGCAGCGTTGTTGCCAGGGAGAACACTGAAGCTTTCTTT.

The CDR3 here is CASSLVQGRDGYTF. The CDR3 DNA reads as TGCGCCAGCAGCTTGGTACAGGGGCGGGATGGCTACACCTTC. The chain employs TRBV5-1 and TRBJ1-2; 7 positions match TRBD1. The CDR3 has 14 amino acids. V gave up 0 bases and J gave up 6 bases; unmatched junction bases: 5. CDR1 and CDR2 from the germline V gene are SGHRS and YFSETQ.

The J gene is TRBJ2-7, the V gene TRBV29-1; a weak D match, TRBD2 (5 bases). V shed 5 bases and J shed 7 bases, with 12 bases lying between them. CDR1 and CDR2 from the germline V gene are SQVTM and ANQGSEA. The CDR3 contains 11 residues. CDR3 sequence: CSVKEAWEQYF. In DNA form, the CDR3 reads TGCAGCGTTAAGGAGGCTTGGGAGCAGTACTTC.

A single count supports this clone. The genes are TRBV11-2 and TRBJ1-6; D gene unclear. Germline values: CDR1 SGHAT, CDR2 FQNNGV. This CDR3 is 13 amino acids long. The V end was cut by 5 bases, the J end by 8 bases, with 10 bases between. CDR3 in DNA: TGTGCCAGCAGCATGTGGAGGGATTCACCCCTCCACTTT. It is translated as CASSMWRDSPLHF.

The gene calls are TRBV5-1 and TRBJ1-1; D unclear. V lost 7 bases to trimming and J lost 9 bases, with 7 bases between them. The germline V gene encodes CDR1 SGHRS and CDR2 YFSETQ. CDR3 length: 9 amino acids. This CDR3 reads CASWAKAFF. For the CDR3, the DNA is TGCGCCAGCTGGGCGAAAGCTTTCTTT. The entire variable domain, with the rest obtained from reference TRBV5-1 and TRBJ1-1, is as follows: KAGVTQTPRYLIKTRGQQVTLSCSPISGHRSVSWYQQTPGQGLQFLFEYFSETQRNKGNFPGRFSGRQFSNSRSEMNVSTLELGDSALYLCASWAKAFFGQGTRLTVV.

This chain connects TRBV30 to TRBJ1-4, with D possibly matching TRBD1 (5 bases). The V gene's germline CDR1 is GTSNPN and CDR2 SVGIG (reference sequence). The V gene lost 4 bases and the J gene lost 8 bases, with 20 bases spanning the gap. CDR3 length: 15 residues. The CDR3 DNA reads TGTGCCTGGACTGCCCTTGGGGCGGTGGGGGAAAAACTGTTTTTT. Amino acids: CAWTALGAVGEKLFF.

Written as DNA, the CDR3 is TGCGCCAGCAGCCCCGACAGGGGGCATCAGCCCCAGCATTTT. Encoded protein: CASSPDRGHQPQHF. The chain couples TRBV5-1 to TRBJ1-5, with 10 positions matching TRBD1. V shed 4 bases, J shed 5 bases, and the junction held 3 bases outside the gene matches. CDR1 is SGHRS and CDR2 is YFSETQ in the germline V gene. This CDR3 comprises 14 residues.

The rearrangement joins TRBV7-3 to TRBJ2-5, with TRBD1 matching 8 bases. Germline CDR1 is SGHTA and CDR2 is FQGTGA. Trimming took 7 bases from V and 1 from J; bases not matched to a gene: 11. CDR3 length: 16 amino acids. In nucleotides, the CDR3 is TGTGCCAGCACCCAGGGGGGCAGGGGGCTCCAAGAGACCCAGTACTTC. Translated: CASTQGGRGLQETQYF.

The V call is TRBV7-9, the J call TRBJ2-7, with D maybe TRBD1 (5 bases). V lost 1 base and J 6 bases, leaving 13 bases between the germline ends. The CDR3 consists of 14 residues. The germline gives CDR1 SEHNR, CDR2 FQNEAQ (reference sequence). Here the CDR3 reads CASSLVAGPPEQYF. The CDR3 nucleotides are TGTGCCAGCAGCTTAGTGGCAGGGCCCCCCGAGCAGTACTTC.

The rearrangement uses TRBV3-1 (or the pseudogene TRBV3-2) and TRBJ1-6; D perhaps matches TRBD1 (6 bases). Germline CDR1 reads LGHDT; CDR2 reads YNNKEL (reference sequence). V was cut by 0 bases and J by 10 bases, with 13 bases left in between. The CDR3 contains 15 residues. CDR3 sequence: CASSQDRQASSPLHF. The CDR3 nucleotides read TGTGCCAGCAGCCAAGATAGACAGGCTAGCTCACCCCTCCACTTT.

This clone was observed once. The rearrangement links TRBV2 to TRBJ2-1, with D perhaps TRBD2 (6 bases). Germline values: CDR1 SNHLY, CDR2 FYNNEI. Trimming stripped 3 bases from V and 9 bases from J, with 15 bases between. This CDR3 has 14 amino acids. The CDR3 nucleotides are TGTGCCAGCAGTGATGTAGCGGAGGAGGGTGAGCAGTTCTTC. Its translation is CASSDVAEEGEQFF.

The chain carries TRBV7-9 and TRBJ2-3, with D possibly TRBD2 on 7 matching bases. Germline V gene data show CDR1 as SEHNR and CDR2 as FQNEAQ (reference sequence). The ends were cut back, 1 base at V and 0 bases at J, with 11 bases in the middle. This CDR3 region has 16 residues. The CDR3 coding sequence is TGTGCCAGCAGCTTAGGGGGGGGCGGAAGCACAGATACGCAGTATTTT. Amino acid sequence: CASSLGGGGSTDTQYF. Filled out from reference TRBV7-9 and TRBJ2-3, the complete variable domain reads DTGVSQNPRHKITKRGQNVTFRCDPISEHNRLYWYRQTLGQGPEFLTYFQNEAQLEKSRLLSDRFSAERPKGSFSTLEIQRTEQGDSAMYLCASSLGGGGSTDTQYFGPGTRLTVL.

The rearrangement uses TRBV4-1 and TRBJ2-7; TRBD2 aligns across 14 bases. Germline V gene data show CDR1 as MGHRA and CDR2 as YSYEKL. The CDR3 runs to 20 residues. The J segment lost 2 bases and the V segment lost 2 bases, leaving 14 bases of the junction unmatched. In DNA, the CDR3 is TGCGCCAGCAGCCAACCCCTCCCCCCGGGACTAGCGGGGGCCCCCTACGAGCAGTACTTC. Translated: CASSQPLPPGLAGAPYEQYF.

This chain joins TRBV7-3 and TRBJ1-2; TRBD1 agrees at 7 bases. The CDR3 is 14 residues long. The trim removed 5 bases at V and 6 bases at J, leaving 9 bases unmatched. CDR1 SGHTA and CDR2 FQGTGA come from the germline V gene. The CDR3 spells CASSASKGANGYTF. The CDR3, as DNA: TGTGCCAGCAGCGCCTCGAAGGGGGCGAATGGCTACACCTTC.

The chain recombines TRBV19 with TRBJ2-2; D gene uncertain. The CDR3 is 12 amino acids. Per germline, CDR1 LNHDA and CDR2 SQIVND (reference sequence). Trimming took 3 bases from V and 7 from J, leaving 6 bases between them. The DNA for the CDR3 is TGTGCCAGTAGTATCGAACACGGGGAGCTGTTTTTT. Translation gives CASSIEHGELFF. The variable domain in full, with the rest retrieved from reference TRBV19 and TRBJ2-2, is DGGITQSPKYLFRKEGQNVTLSCEQNLNHDAMYWYRQDPGQGLRLIYYSQIVNDFQKGDIAEGYSVSREKKESFPLTVTSAQKNPTAFYLCASSIEHGELFFGEGSRLTVL.

In this sample, this clone turned up once. The gene calls are TRBV2 and TRBJ1-3; the D is unclear. Germline-derived CDR1 and CDR2 are SNHLY and FYNNEI. Trimming stripped 4 bases from V and 0 bases from J, with 7 bases between. The length of the CDR3 is 14 residues. The CDR3 DNA follows: TGTGCCAGCAGTGGCCTCGGCTCTGGAAACACCATATATTTT. It specifies CASSGLGSGNTIYF.

The V call is TRBV5-1, the J call TRBJ2-7, with a tentative D call TRBD1 (7 bases). Trimming removed 4 bases at V and 5 bases at J, with 25 bases between. Germline V gene data show CDR1 as SGHRS and CDR2 as YFSETQ. The CDR3 sequence is 17 residues long. CDR3 in DNA: TGCGCCAGCAGCCCGACGGGCTGGAGGGGGCAGGGGCACGAGCAGTACTTC. This gives the protein CASSPTGWRGQGHEQYF.